This TCR beta chain derives from a study of cytomegalovirus exposure and HLA in healthy donors (dated by TCRdb to about 2017). Looking at the study overall: According to an earlier analysis of 587 of the donors, about 170 million T cells yielded 95 million to 140 million unique TCR beta sequences and around 300 Gb of sequence data. Roughly 300 gigabases of sequencing data and approximately 80 million unique TCR sequences were included in an early release covering several hundred HLA-typed donors. Of the roughly 400 genotyped donors, roughly 80% fell in the genetic ancestry cluster associated with self-reported Caucasian donors. The aim of the study was to test whether cataloging public T cell receptors could identify signatures of past pathogen exposure. The T cell repertoires of under 750 subjects were profiled by immunosequencing and related to cytomegalovirus serostatus. Besides the first cohort of some 670 subjects, a separate validation cohort made up of roughly 120 different subjects was used. The study combined high-throughput TCR immunosequencing, statistical association of individual TCRs with disease status, and machine learning to predict cytomegalovirus infection status. A later analysis re-analyzed previously published TCR beta repertoires from 550 to 700 donors and added high-resolution HLA genotyping to study TCR occurrence patterns. In the later analysis, no new phenotypic data were used to find candidate immune exposures; instead, reliance was placed on TCR beta sequences and their occurrence across donors. An earlier analysis of some 500 of the donors used high-throughput TCR beta sequencing to judge whether each TCR beta V gene segment behaved as functional or pseudogenic. Donor age, sex, ethnicity and CMV serostatus were compiled together with the repertoire data. In a later genetic analysis, genome-wide SNP genotypes for about 60% of the 666 donors were used, and that subset was treated as a discovery cohort. All discovery cohort repertoires had been generated on a single sequencing platform. HLA typing included class I and class II loci at four-digit resolution. Typing coverage varied by locus: about 620-630 donors for A, B, C, DRB1 and DQB1; approximately 500 for DQA1; more than 600 for DPA1; 400 to 480 for DPB1. Five DR-DQ haplotypes were handled as single units for association and clustering, since linkage in the cohort was strong. Among about 390 genotyped donors of the cohort, an average of roughly 240,000 unique TCR beta nucleotide sequences were sequenced per donor, roughly a sixth of them non-productive. Points the paper makes about the study in general: Compared with equally common non-associated chains, HLA-associated TCR beta chains in a later analysis were more clonally expanded and had lower generation probabilities. The study listed 150 to 200 TCR beta chains as associated with cytomegalovirus. Because HLA typing was unavailable for some donors at each locus, only the typed subset was used in association tests. A further reported finding was that TCR beta sequences accurately predicted the HLA-A and HLA-B alleles for most subjects in the first cohort. The classifier was reported to diagnose cytomegalovirus status with high specificity and sensitivity in both the original cohort and the validation cohort. According to the authors, the approach could potentially be generalized to other disease states and immunological phenotypes. A later genetic analysis reported fewer N-insertions in productive TCRs among donors in an Asian-associated ancestry cluster than the roughly 700-donor mean. The 87-base-pair reads could not distinguish some IMGT-functional V segments, including TRBV6-2 and TRBV6-3, so those segments were excluded. CMV serostatus was the only immune exposure information available for the cohort. In a later analysis, TCR association rates were found to vary across HLA loci, with the most associated TCRs seen for DRB1 alleles and the fewest for HLA-C alleles. A later analysis reported that several top co-occurrence clusters appeared linked to parvovirus B19, influenza, CMV and Epstein-Barr virus. In vitro tests confirmed that three of the cytomegalovirus-associated TCR beta chains recognize cytomegalovirus antigens. Because counts were too low, roughly 17 rarely observed V segments, including chromosome 9 orphons, were left out of the earlier analysis of a few hundred of the donors. Most TCR sequences were observed very rarely across donors, whereas some public TCRs were present in many individuals. According to a later analysis, most CMV-associated TCR beta chains appeared to be HLA-restricted, and the HLA associations seemed to be driven largely by CMV exposure. The presence/absence analyses assumed that sequencing depth was roughly uniform across donors, and that assumption may not be true. Linkage disequilibrium might explain the correlated functional status among segregating V segments, but an unknown experimental factor could not be ruled out. Only TCR beta chains were sequenced in this cohort, and the absence of alpha or paired-chain data limited detectable features. The sequencing pipeline was judged likely to have produced a cluster of highly shared sequence variants as a technical artifact. A later analysis associated 17,000 or so TCR beta sequences with specific HLA alleles at a false discovery rate of 0.05. Assigning TCR associations to individual alleles was difficult when HLA alleles, especially DR and DQ, strongly co-occurred. Broadly in line with IMGT annotations, most TCR beta V segments showed up in productive rearrangements about 90% or about 30% of the time in an earlier analysis of several hundred of the donors. V-gene and J-gene trimming of TCR beta chains was associated with a missense DCLRE1C variant in a later genetic analysis, and the association was replicated in an independent cohort.

Trimming removed 10 bases from V and 0 bases from J, leaving 13 bases between the germline ends. The germline V gene sets CDR1 to WSHSY and CDR2 to SAAADI. The cysteine opens and the phenylalanine closes a CDR3 of 13 amino acids. Left in the record is the CDR3 DNA by itself, 39 bases read in frame from the first base. About this clone: What this receptor recognizes is not known. No clone much larger than this one lies a single base away; base qualities are absent.

Receptor libraries were prepared by the immunoSEQ multiplex PCR assay. A mixture of 60 forward primers for TCR Vbeta segments and 13 reverse primers for TCR Jbeta segments was used in the multiplex PCR. Amplification of the CDR3 region of rearranged TCR beta genes was performed with a multiplex PCR assay on genomic DNA. The amplified TCR beta libraries were sequenced on the Illumina HiSeq System as 87-base-pair reads. The authors' analysis ran thus. A later analysis counted 75 million to 100 million unique TCR beta chains across the 666 repertoires, and about 10 million of these chains were shared by at least two donors. A nearest-neighbor algorithm error-corrected the raw reads and collapsed the reads into unique sequences, merging closely related sequences to remove PCR and sequencing errors. Alignment of CDR3 sequences to IMGT reference sequences was used to assign V, D and J gene segments. For a sequence to be retained, a match of at least six nucleotides to both a V gene segment and a J gene segment was required. Rearrangements were classified as productive when the CDR3 lacked stop codons and remained in frame with V and J, and all other rearrangements were classified as non-productive. CDR3 was defined by IMGT convention, running from the second conserved V-encoded cysteine to the conserved J-encoded phenylalanine. In an earlier analysis of roughly 580 of the donors, sequences lacking an unambiguous match to a single V gene segment were excluded. In an earlier analysis of 587 of the donors, V segments were called functional above 56.7% productive rearrangements and were called segregating when the between-donor standard deviation exceeded 5%. To diagnose cytomegalovirus status from the catalog of TCR beta chain sequences, a statistical classification framework was built. A later analysis assigned V and J genes by comparing TCR nucleotide sequences with IMGT/GENE-DB human TR gene sequences. The TCRdist pipeline was used in a later analysis to assign CDR3 sequences and most-parsimonious VDJ recombination scenarios. A later analysis defined each TCR beta chain by its CDR3 amino acid sequence plus V-gene family, and excluded reads lacking a unique V-gene family. A later analysis removed 500 to 600 highly shared, low-generation-probability nucleotide sequences to deal with suspected cross-contamination and a sequencing artifact. In a later analysis, a clonal expansion index for each public chain was calculated from normalized within-repertoire ranks of inferred template counts. Generation probabilities in a later analysis came from a VDJ recombination model fitted to out-of-frame rearrangements, and those results were checked against IGoR. In a later analysis, TCR-TCR, TCR-HLA and TCR-CMV co-occurrence was scored with hypergeometric tests, and a repertoire-size bias correction was applied to TCR pairs. In a later analysis, false discovery rates were estimated by permuting HLA or CMV assignments 20 times. In a later analysis, co-occurring TCRs were grouped using DBSCAN, with TCRdist sequence similarity added in when clustering inside HLA-allele-positive subsets. Repertoires with fewer than 30,000 or more than 120,000 public chains were left out of co-occurrence clustering, as were roughly five repertoires with anomalous nucleotide sharing. Entries here come from immuneACCESS through TCRdb and include only in-frame sequences with V and J called. Some clones fail to appear in such tables; in the studies checked, an unresolved V gene covers under half of the shortfall, and the cause of the remainder is unknown. D and trimming come from the DNA, and the V and J calls and clone size come from that table. The sample records approximately 150,000 clones, more than 70% of which are singletons. In total, the top ten clones hold 11% of the sample.

The cohort was made up of 666 healthy bone marrow donors. At the time of sampling, every cohort member was nominally healthy, though immune exposures that went unrecorded were likely present. The donor tested CMV seropositive and was one of the 289 seropositive cohort members. Each donor provided a peripheral blood sample, and peripheral blood mononuclear cells were used for TCR beta sequencing. The Qiagen DNeasy Blood Extraction Kit was used to extract genomic DNA from the blood cell samples. This receptor was obtained from a young man in good health and CMV-seropositive. Material for sequencing was PBMCs. The V and J genes are TRBV10-2 and TRBJ2-7, with the D gene not confidently named. The CDR3 region: CATKVRNSYEQYF. The sequence in DNA is TGCGCCACCAAGGTGAGGAACTCCTACGAGCAGTACTTC.